This T cell receptor (beta chain) came from a study of blood T cell repertoires in COVID-19. As for the study in general: Acute and convalescent COVID-19 specimens originated in the United States, Italy and Spain.

J lost 7 bases, V lost 6 bases, and 12 bases had no gene match. Germline CDR1 reads LNHNV; CDR2 reads YYDKDF (reference sequence). The CDR3 runs 14 residues. Profiled with immunoSEQ multiplex PCR; TCRdb holds only in-frame clones, not every one. The sample shows 200,000 or so clones, 80% to 90% of them seen only once. The chain combines TRBV15 with TRBJ2-7; 7 bases align to TRBD2. The sample comprised peripheral blood. The TCR was taken from a young man with active or convalescent COVID-19. CDR3 loop: CATSISAGSREQYF. The CDR3, as DNA: TGTGCCACCAGTATATCAGCGGGGTCGCGGGAGCAGTACTTC.